This TCR beta chain was found in a study of T-cell reconstitution after alpha-beta-depleted transplantation in children. Using unique molecular identifiers, the investigators prepared the TCRbeta library. TCRdb analysed the PCR reads with MiXCR anew, one entry per CDR3 protein. The sample yields nearly 550,000 distinct CDR3 sequences, about 18% seen once. V lost 6 bases to trimming and J lost 4 bases; unmatched junction nucleotides: 4. The germline V gene has CDR1 MNHNS and CDR2 SASEGT. The CDR3 runs to 13 residues. The sequence derives from a human donor who donated a stem cell graft to a child with acute lymphoblastic leukemia. The sequences come from PBMCs from the stem cell graft donor, collected from the stem cell graft. The J gene is TRBJ1-1, the V gene TRBV6-1, with 8 bases that match TRBD1. Written as DNA, the CDR3 is TGTGCCAGCAGCCGGGGACAGGCCACTGAAGCTTTCTTT. It encodes CASSRGQATEAFF.